This T cell receptor (beta chain) was recovered during a study of blood T cells in healthy people across ages. Combining a sample-barcoded 5' primer with a J-beta primer mix, a second PCR ran for roughly 6 to 12 cycles. TCRdb recomputed calls from the 5' RACE reads with MiXCR, one row per CDR3 protein. The sample holds some 790,000 distinct CDR3 sequences, under 35% seen once. This clonotype was observed many times. Its antigen is not known. General study results and limits: While age rose, TCR beta diversity per million T cells dropped in a roughly linear way.

V was cut by 10 bases and J by 0 bases, with 18 bases left in between. Germline V lookup: CDR1 MNHNY, CDR2 SVGAGI (reference sequence). The CDR3 has 15 residues. This chain uses TRBV6-6 with TRBJ1-2; D is unclear. The sequenced material came from blood. The source of this sequence is a woman older than 75 in good health. CDR3 region: CATSEGALTNYGYTF. CDR3 nucleotides: TGTGCCACCTCGGAGGGTGCCTTAACTAACTATGGCTACACCTTC.